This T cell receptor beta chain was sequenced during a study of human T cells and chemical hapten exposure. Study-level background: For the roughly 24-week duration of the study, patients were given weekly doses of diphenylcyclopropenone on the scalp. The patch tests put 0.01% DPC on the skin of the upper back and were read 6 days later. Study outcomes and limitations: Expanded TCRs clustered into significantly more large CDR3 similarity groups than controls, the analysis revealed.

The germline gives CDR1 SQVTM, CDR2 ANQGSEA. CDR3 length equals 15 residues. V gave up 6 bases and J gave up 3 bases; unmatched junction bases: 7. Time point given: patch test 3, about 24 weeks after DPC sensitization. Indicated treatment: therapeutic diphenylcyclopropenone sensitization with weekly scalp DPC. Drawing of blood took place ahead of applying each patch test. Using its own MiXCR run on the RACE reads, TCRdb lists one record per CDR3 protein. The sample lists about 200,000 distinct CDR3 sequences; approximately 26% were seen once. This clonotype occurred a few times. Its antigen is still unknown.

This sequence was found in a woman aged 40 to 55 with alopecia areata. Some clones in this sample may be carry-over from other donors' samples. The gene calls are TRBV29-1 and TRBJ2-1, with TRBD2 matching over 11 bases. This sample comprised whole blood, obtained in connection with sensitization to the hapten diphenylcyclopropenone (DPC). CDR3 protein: CSVSGTSGIYNEQFF. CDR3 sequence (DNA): TGCAGCGTCTCCGGGACTAGCGGAATCTACAATGAGCAGTTCTTC.